This T cell receptor beta chain was sequenced during a study of blood T cell repertoires in COVID-19. Study-level background: Spain, Italy and the United States supplied samples that represented acute and convalescent COVID-19. T cells, B-cell-depleted T cells, or PBMCs provided the cDNA or gDNA that served as material.

Sequencing was performed with immunoSEQ multiplex PCR; in TCRdb, only in-frame clones are kept and a portion is missing. Among tens of thousands of clones listed, 86% were seen once. This CDR3 spans 15 amino acids. The V and J ends lost 0 bases and 2 bases, in that order; junction bases with no gene match: 4. CDR1 and CDR2 from the germline V gene are SGHNT and YYREEE (reference sequence). The sequence came from a man between 40 and 49 years old with acute or convalescent COVID-19. The rearrangement uses TRBV5-4 and TRBJ1-2; 7 bases line up with TRBD1. The sequencing sample was made of peripheral blood. CDR3 sequence: CASSLVSGGNYGYTF. DNA for the CDR3: TGTGCCAGCAGCTTGGTGTCAGGGGGGAACTATGGCTACACCTTC.